Listed here are 20 T cell receptor beta chains from one sample, sequenced in a study of PD-L1 blockade in urothelial cancer. This sample's time point: peripheral blood 6 weeks after treatment start. Generated by immunoSEQ multiplex PCR, the TCRdb table keeps only in-frame clones and is missing some. The sample lists around 110,000 clones; around 88% were seen once. Sequenced here: PBMCs, sampled around atezolizumab (anti-PD-L1) treatment. The receptor source for this set is a man aged 55 to 69 with urothelial cancer.

The chain joins TRBV6-1 to TRBJ2-2; D not resolved. V was shortened by 2 bases and J by 3 bases, with 10 bases between the two germline ends. The CDR3 loop spans 15 amino acids. Germline V CDR1 and CDR2: MNHNS, SASEGT. Here the CDR3 DNA reads TGTGCCAGCAGTGAACGAGGCAGTTACACCGGGGAGCTGTTTTTT. Protein sequence: CASSERGSYTGELFF.

The rearrangement links TRBV5-6 to TRBJ2-3; TRBD2 agrees at 10 bases. V was pared by 0 bases and J by 4 bases, with 8 bases of the junction left unmatched. The CDR3 has 17 amino acids. Germline V gives CDR1 SGHDT, CDR2 YYEEEE. The CDR3 coding sequence is TGTGCCAGCAGCTTGGGACTAGCGGGCCGTGGGGCAGATACGCAGTATTTT. Protein sequence: CASSLGLAGRGADTQYF.

V is TRBV7-8 and J is TRBJ1-1; 9 nucleotides align to TRBD1. This CDR3 is built from 13 residues. Trimming removed 5 bases from V and 5 bases from J; junction bases left unmatched: 3. Germline V lookup: CDR1 SGHVS, CDR2 FQNEAQ. DNA of the CDR3: TGTGCCAGCAGCACCGGGACAGGGACTGAAGCTTTCTTT. It yields the protein CASSTGTGTEAFF.

V gene TRBV5-4 combines with J gene TRBJ2-7, with 9 bases matching TRBD1. The germline CDR1 and CDR2 sequences are SGHNT and YYREEE (reference sequence). With V trimmed by 4 bases and J by 5 bases, 7 bases remained unmatched. This CDR3 spans 14 amino acids. The CDR3 DNA follows: TGTGCCAGCAGCCCTACAGGGGGCTTCAACGAGCAGTACTTC. Protein sequence: CASSPTGGFNEQYF. The full variable domain, completed using reference TRBV5-4 and TRBJ2-7, is ETGVTQSPTHLIKTRGQQVTLRCSSQSGHNTVSWYQQALGQGPQFIFQYYREEENGRGNFPPRFSGLQFPNYSSELNVNALELDDSALYLCASSPTGGFNEQYFGPGTRLTVT.

Only one count was recorded for this clone. The chain has TRBV18 and TRBJ2-1, with 11 positions matching TRBD2. Trimming removed 2 bases from V and 5 bases from J; junction bases left unmatched: 2. The CDR3 contains 15 residues. CDR1 KGHSH and CDR2 LQKENI come from the germline V gene. The chain's CDR3 is CASSPKGLADNEQFF. The CDR3 nucleotides read TGTGCCAGCTCACCAAAGGGACTAGCGGACAATGAGCAGTTCTTC.

CDR3 region: CASSQGQSEVHGYTF. As DNA, the CDR3 is TGTGCCAGCTCCCAAGGACAGTCGGAGGTTCATGGCTACACCTTC. The rearrangement joins TRBV18 to TRBJ1-2, with D possibly matching TRBD1 (6 bases). The CDR3 totals 15 residues. Germline loops: CDR1 KGHSH, CDR2 LQKENI. V was pared by 6 bases and J by 6 bases, with 20 bases between.

The chain recombines TRBV2 with TRBJ2-3; unclear D gene. Germline lookup yields CDR1 SNHLY and CDR2 FYNNEI. The CDR3 has 15 residues. Trimming stripped 1 base from V and 1 base from J, with 9 bases between. The CDR3 spells CASSEVGLGTDTQYF. The CDR3 DNA follows: TGTGCCAGCAGTGAAGTTGGCTTGGGCACAGATACGCAGTATTTT.

The rearrangement links TRBV12-5 to TRBJ2-3; the D gene is possibly TRBD2 (5 bases). Deletions cut 5 bases from V and 4 bases from J, with 13 bases between. The V gene's germline CDR1 is LGHNT and CDR2 FRNRAP. This CDR3 region has 14 residues. The CDR3 sequence is CASGTGISSDTQYF. The CDR3 nucleotides are TGTGCTAGTGGTACGGGAATCTCGTCAGATACGCAGTATTTT. Filled out from reference TRBV12-5 and TRBJ2-3, the complete variable domain reads DARVTQTPRHKVTEMGQEVTMRCQPILGHNTVFWYRQTMMQGLELLAYFRNRAPLDDSGMPKDRFSAEMPDATLATLKIQPSEPRDSAVYFCASGTGISSDTQYFGPGTRLTVL.

The chain is built from TRBV5-3 and TRBJ1-6; 9 nucleotides align to TRBD1. TRBV5-3 is sorted into the ORF group, with uncertain function. Trimming cost V 2 bases and J 9 bases; bases outside gene matches: 9. The CDR3 loop spans 16 amino acids. The CDR3 DNA sequence: TGTGCCAGAAGCTTCCCCCGACAGGGGGATATTTCACCCCTCCACTTT. Its protein product is CARSFPRQGDISPLHF.

This clone was found once. The rearrangement uses TRBV4-1 and TRBJ1-3; D not resolved. Trimming cost V 0 bases and J 0 bases, with 12 bases left between them. Germline V gene lookup returns CDR1 MGHRA and CDR2 YSYEKL. This CDR3 has 17 residues. CDR3 DNA sequence: TGCGCCAGCAGCCAAGAACTAAGCCCCAACTCTGGAAACACCATATATTTT. Protein product: CASSQELSPNSGNTIYF.

This chain joins TRBV7-3 and TRBJ2-7; 8 bases are a match to TRBD1. Germline V gene data show CDR1 as SGHTA and CDR2 as FQGTGA. The CDR3 covers 15 residues. After removal of 0 bases from V and 5 bases from J, the junction contained 6 bases not matched to a gene. CDR3 residues: CASSLTTDRAHEQYF. CDR3 bases: TGTGCCAGCAGCTTAACGACGGACAGGGCCCACGAGCAGTACTTC.

With regard to this clone: Other DNA sequences in the sample encode the same CDR3. The chain carries TRBV4-2 and TRBJ2-3; a possible D gene is TRBD1 (7 bases). The CDR3 spans 15 residues. Between the trimmed V and J ends, which lost 1 base and 3 bases, there was a span of 11 bases. Germline CDR1 reads LGHNA; CDR2 reads YNFKEQ. The CDR3 sequence is CASSQVAGGTDTQYF. Here the CDR3 DNA reads TGTGCCAGCAGCCAAGTTGCAGGGGGGACAGATACGCAGTATTTT.

The chain joins TRBV20-1 to TRBJ2-5; D gene unclear. Deletions cut 6 bases from V and 5 bases from J, with 7 bases between. The length of the CDR3 is 10 residues. Germline lookup yields CDR1 DFQATT and CDR2 SNEGSKA (reference sequence). CDR3 in amino acids: CSASVETQYF. The CDR3 coding sequence is TGCAGTGCAAGCGTGGAGACCCAGTACTTC.

This clone was recorded at least ten times. V gene TRBV5-5 combines with J gene TRBJ1-6; D is perhaps TRBD1 (5 bases). CDR3 size: 13 residues. Germline V gene sequence: CDR1 SGHKS, CDR2 YYEKEE (reference sequence). CDR3 amino acids: CASGAAYNSPLHF. CDR3 DNA sequence: TGTGCAAGCGGGGCAGCCTATAATTCACCCCTCCACTTT.

The chain joins TRBV27 to TRBJ2-3; the match to TRBD1 covers 9 bases. The CDR3 has 16 amino acids. The trim removed 4 bases at V and 6 bases at J, leaving 11 bases unmatched. CDR1 and CDR2 (germline): MNHEY, SMNVEV (reference sequence). The CDR3 DNA sequence: TGTGCCAGCAGTTCGTCTCCGGGACAGGGCCTTGATACGCAGTATTTT. Translated, it gives CASSSSPGQGLDTQYF.

This chain uses TRBV5-1 with TRBJ1-2; a possible D gene is TRBD1 (6 bases). CDR1 and CDR2 (germline): SGHRS, YFSETQ. This CDR3 contains 14 residues. V was clipped by 0 bases and J by 7 bases, with 13 bases between them. The CDR3 sequence: CASSLARTEGGYTF. CDR3 bases: TGCGCCAGCAGCTTGGCTCGGACAGAGGGTGGCTACACCTTC.

In DNA, the CDR3 is TGTGCCAGCAGTTTGGGGCCCCACACTGAAGCTTTCTTT. Translation: CASSLGPHTEAFF. The chain carries TRBV28 and TRBJ1-1; D possibly corresponds to TRBD1 (5 bases). CDR3 length: 13 residues. V was cut by 3 bases and J by 3 bases, with 8 bases left in between. CDR1 is MDHEN, CDR2 SYDVKM, per germline.

The chain uses TRBV6-6 and TRBJ2-1; D remains unclear. The CDR3 sequence is 13 residues long. The germline CDR1 and CDR2 sequences are MNHNY and SVGAGI (reference sequence). Deletions cut 0 bases from V and 7 bases from J, with 7 bases between. The chain's CDR3 is CASSYSLGNEQFF. Here the CDR3 DNA reads TGTGCCAGCAGTTACTCCCTAGGTAATGAGCAGTTCTTC.

The chain joins TRBV19 to TRBJ2-5, with D hard to call. The V and J ends lost 4 bases and 5 bases respectively, with 11 bases between them. The V gene's germline CDR1 is LNHDA and CDR2 SQIVND (reference sequence). The CDR3 loop spans 13 amino acids. The CDR3 bases are TGTGCCAGTAGTAATGCTGAGTGGGAGACCCAGTACTTC. Its protein is CASSNAEWETQYF.

J is TRBJ2-1 and V is TRBV14, with TRBD2 matching 9 bases. J was trimmed by 2 bases and V by 3 bases; bases with no gene match: 5. The CDR3 consists of 16 residues. CDR1 is SGHDN and CDR2 is FVKESK in the germline V gene. Written as DNA, the CDR3 is TGTGCCAGCAGCCACCTTCTAGCGGGACCCTACAATGAGCAGTTCTTC. Residues: CASSHLLAGPYNEQFF.